Following are 2 T cell receptor beta chains from one sample sequenced in a study of a mutant IDH1 vaccine in newly diagnosed glioma. Time point meaning: week 11, during vaccination. Each dose delivered 300 ug of mutant IDH1 20-mer peptide subcutaneously with imiquimod. These TCRs are of unknown antigen specificity. Profiling relied on immunoSEQ multiplex PCR, and the TCRdb table lists in-frame clones only, not all of them. The sample lists 100,000 to 150,000 clones; 80% were seen once. Sample: PBMCs, taken from a glioma patient whose treatment included an IDH1 peptide vaccine. These receptors came from a man in his forties with glioma.

The gene calls are TRBV6-6 and TRBJ2-1; no firm D call. The CDR3 spans 11 residues. Trimming left V 5 bases short and J 5 bases short, with 4 bases between. The germline V gene has CDR1 MNHNY and CDR2 SVGAGI (reference sequence). CDR3 protein: CASSRNNEQFF. DNA for the CDR3: TGTGCCAGCAGTCGTAACAATGAGCAGTTCTTC.

CDR3 protein: CASSLTFGTVNNQPQHF. The CDR3, as DNA: TGCGCCAGCAGCCTTACATTCGGGACAGTGAACAATCAGCCCCAGCATTTT. The rearrangement joins TRBV4-3 to TRBJ1-5; 7 bases match TRBD1. From germline, CDR1 is LGHNA and CDR2 YSLEER. The CDR3 has 17 amino acids. V dropped 4 bases and J dropped 3; count of bases not matched to a gene: 12.